This T cell receptor beta chain was obtained from a study of CD8 T cells in ankylosing spondylitis. Study results and caveats: A TCR beta motif made of about eight highly homologous variants seemed typical of ankylosing spondylitis blood. As reported, disease-linked clones showed significant enrichment in matched ankylosing spondylitis synovial fluid. Peripheral blood samples showed relatively rare disease-linked clones, and these clones were CD8+.

V lost 0 bases, J lost 5 bases, and 1 base stayed unmatched. The CDR3 is made up of 14 amino acids. Germline V gives CDR1 LGHDT, CDR2 YNNKEL (reference sequence). TCRdb ran MiXCR on the 5' RACE reads and lists one entry per CDR3 protein. The sample has 200,000 or so distinct CDR3 sequences, around a quarter seen once. The table lists this clonotype with a few counts. Its specificity is unknown. V and J are TRBV3-1 and TRBJ2-5; 9 nucleotides agree with TRBD2. Sequencing used blood, either unsorted or a sorted T cell fraction (not recorded which). This clonotype was sampled from a male donor with ankylosing spondylitis or in good health (not recorded which). Here the CDR3 DNA reads TGTGCCAGCAGCCAAGACGCGGGGGGGGAGACCCAGTACTTC. Its translation: CASSQDAGGETQYF.